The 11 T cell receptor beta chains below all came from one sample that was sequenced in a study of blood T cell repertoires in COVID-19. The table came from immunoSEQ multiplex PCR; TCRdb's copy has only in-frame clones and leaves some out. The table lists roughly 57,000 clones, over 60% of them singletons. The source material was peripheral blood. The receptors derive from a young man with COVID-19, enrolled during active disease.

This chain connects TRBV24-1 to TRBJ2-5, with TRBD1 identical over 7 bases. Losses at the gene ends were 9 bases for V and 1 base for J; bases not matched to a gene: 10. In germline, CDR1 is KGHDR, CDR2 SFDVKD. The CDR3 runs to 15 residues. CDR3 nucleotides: TGTGCCACCTCAATACCGACAGGGTCCCAAGAGACCCAGTACTTC. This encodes CATSIPTGSQETQYF.

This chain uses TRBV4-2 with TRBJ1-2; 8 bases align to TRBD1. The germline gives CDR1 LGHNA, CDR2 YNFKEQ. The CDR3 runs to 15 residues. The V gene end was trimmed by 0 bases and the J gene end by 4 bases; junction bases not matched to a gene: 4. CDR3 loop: CASSQDVGQGYGYTF. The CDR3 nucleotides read TGTGCCAGCAGCCAAGATGTAGGACAGGGCTATGGCTACACCTTC.

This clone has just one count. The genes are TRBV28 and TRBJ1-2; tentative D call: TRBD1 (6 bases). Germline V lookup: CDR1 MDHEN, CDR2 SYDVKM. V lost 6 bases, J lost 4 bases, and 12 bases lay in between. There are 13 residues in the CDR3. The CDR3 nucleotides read TGTGCCAGCAGCTCCAGGGGTGTCTATGGCTACACCTTC. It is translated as CASSSRGVYGYTF.

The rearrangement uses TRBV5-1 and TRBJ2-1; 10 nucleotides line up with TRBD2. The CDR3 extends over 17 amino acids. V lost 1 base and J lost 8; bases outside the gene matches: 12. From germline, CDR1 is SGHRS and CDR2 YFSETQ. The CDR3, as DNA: TGCGCCAGCAGCTTGTCTAGCGGGAGTCCTAATTCGGATGAGCAGTTCTTC. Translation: CASSLSSGSPNSDEQFF. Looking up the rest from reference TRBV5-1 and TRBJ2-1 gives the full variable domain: KAGVTQTPRYLIKTRGQQVTLSCSPISGHRSVSWYQQTPGQGLQFLFEYFSETQRNKGNFPGRFSGRQFSNSRSEMNVSTLELGDSALYLCASSLSSGSPNSDEQFFGPGTRLTVL.

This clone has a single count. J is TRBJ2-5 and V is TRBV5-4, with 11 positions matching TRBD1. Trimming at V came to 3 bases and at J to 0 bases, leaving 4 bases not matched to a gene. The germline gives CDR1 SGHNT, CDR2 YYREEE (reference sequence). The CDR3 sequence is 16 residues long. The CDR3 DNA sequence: TGTGCCAGCAGCTACCGGACAGGGGGCTACCAAGAGACCCAGTACTTC. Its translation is CASSYRTGGYQETQYF.

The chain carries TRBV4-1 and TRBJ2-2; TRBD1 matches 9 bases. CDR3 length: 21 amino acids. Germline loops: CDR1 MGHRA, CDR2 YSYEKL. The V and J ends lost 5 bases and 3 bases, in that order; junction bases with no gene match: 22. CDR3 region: CASSFPRRRIMDRGDTGELFF. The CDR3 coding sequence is TGCGCCAGCAGCTTCCCTCGTCGCCGTATAATGGACAGGGGCGACACCGGGGAGCTGTTTTTT.

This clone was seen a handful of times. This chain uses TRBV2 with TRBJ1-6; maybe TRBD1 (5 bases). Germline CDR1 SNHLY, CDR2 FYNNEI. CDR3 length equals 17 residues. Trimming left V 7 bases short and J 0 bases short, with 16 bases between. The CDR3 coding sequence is TGTGCCAGCAAAAGTAGAAGACAGAGCTCCTATAATTCACCCCTCCACTTT. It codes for CASKSRRQSSYNSPLHF.

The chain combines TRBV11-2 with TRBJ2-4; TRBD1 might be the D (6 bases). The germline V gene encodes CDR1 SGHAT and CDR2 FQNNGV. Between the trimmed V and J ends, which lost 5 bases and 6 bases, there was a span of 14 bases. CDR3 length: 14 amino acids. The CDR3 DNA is TGTGCCAGCAGCCGCTCGAGGGGGTTAAACATTCAGTACTTC. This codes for CASSRSRGLNIQYF.

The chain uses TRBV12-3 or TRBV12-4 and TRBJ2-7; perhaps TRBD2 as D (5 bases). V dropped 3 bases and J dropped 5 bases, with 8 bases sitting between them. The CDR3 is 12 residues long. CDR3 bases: TGTGCCAGCAGTTTTGAGGGAAACGAGCAGTACTTC. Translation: CASSFEGNEQYF.

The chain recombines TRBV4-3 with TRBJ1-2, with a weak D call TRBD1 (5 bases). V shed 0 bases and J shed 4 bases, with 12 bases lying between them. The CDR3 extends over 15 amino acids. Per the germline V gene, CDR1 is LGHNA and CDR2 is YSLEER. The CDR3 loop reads CASSQDKGQSYGYTF. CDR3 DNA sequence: TGCGCCAGCAGCCAAGATAAGGGGCAAAGCTATGGCTACACCTTC.

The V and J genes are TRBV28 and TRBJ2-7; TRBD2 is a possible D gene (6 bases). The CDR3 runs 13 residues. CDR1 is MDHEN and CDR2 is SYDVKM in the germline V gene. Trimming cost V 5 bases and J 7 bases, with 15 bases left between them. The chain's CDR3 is CASSPPGGREQYF. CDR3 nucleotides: TGTGCCAGCAGTCCCCCTGGAGGGAGGGAGCAGTACTTC.